The 27 T cell receptor beta chains below were found in one sample sequenced in a study of T cell responses to AZD1222 COVID-19 vaccine. Method: immunoSEQ multiplex PCR; TCRdb's copy keeps in-frame clones and lacks some. The sample includes 90,000 to 95,000 clones, approximately 90% seen only once; the top ten take 7.5%. Sequenced here: peripheral blood, sampled on day 0 of AZD1222 vaccination. The receptors were sampled from an adult in good health.

The chain uses TRBV28 and TRBJ1-4, with D possibly being TRBD1 (5 bases). The germline V and J ends were trimmed by 3 bases and 0 bases, with 11 bases remaining between them. This CDR3 comprises 16 residues. Germline CDR1 MDHEN, CDR2 SYDVKM. The CDR3 sequence: CASSFPGLTTNEKLFF. CDR3 nucleotide sequence: TGTGCCAGCAGTTTCCCGGGACTTACAACTAATGAAAAACTGTTTTTT.

The sample holds a few counts of this clone. V usage is TRBV3-1 (or the pseudogene TRBV3-2) and J usage is TRBJ1-3, with no clear D. This CDR3 comprises 16 residues. From germline, CDR1 is LGHDT and CDR2 YNNKEL (reference sequence). Trimming pared 1 base from V and 0 bases from J, leaving 10 bases between. CDR3 sequence reads: CASSQGGQDSGNTIYF. CDR3 nucleotide sequence: TGTGCCAGCAGCCAAGGGGGTCAGGACTCTGGAAACACCATATATTTT.

The genes are TRBV11-3 and TRBJ2-1; D is tentatively TRBD1 or TRBD2 (6 bases each). Germline CDR1 SGHNT, CDR2 YENEEA. This CDR3 comprises 12 residues. V was shortened by 5 bases and J by 10 bases, with 12 bases between the two germline ends. This CDR3 is CASSSRGGEQFF. CDR3 coding DNA: TGTGCCAGCAGCAGCAGGGGAGGAGAGCAGTTCTTC.

The chain recombines TRBV7-3 with TRBJ1-1; D possibly corresponds to TRBD1 (5 bases). There are 13 residues in the CDR3. CDR1 and CDR2 from the germline V gene are SGHTA and FQGTGA. Trimming left V 5 bases short and J 4 bases short, with 11 bases between. The CDR3 region is CASSGPGGTEAFF. The CDR3 bases are TGTGCCAGCAGCGGCCCGGGGGGCACTGAAGCTTTCTTT.

Turning to this clone: The junction does not match germline at one end; this may be a read error. J is TRBJ1-6 and V is TRBV7-7, with 7 bases lining up with TRBD1. The CDR3 totals 16 residues. Germline values: CDR1 SSHAT, CDR2 FNYEAQ (reference sequence). Here the CDR3 reads CASSPRTGVRNSPLHF. CDR3 DNA: TGTGCTAGCAGCCCGCGGACAGGAGTGCGAAATTCACCCCTCCACTTT.

The J gene is TRBJ2-2, the V gene TRBV4-3; the match to TRBD1 covers 7 bases. V lost 0 bases to trimming and J lost 6 bases; unmatched junction nucleotides: 13. Germline CDR1 reads LGHNA; CDR2 reads YSLEER. CDR3 length: 18 amino acids. This chain's CDR3 is CASSQDGWGTAVPGELFF. CDR3 DNA: TGCGCCAGCAGCCAAGATGGTTGGGGGACAGCGGTCCCCGGGGAGCTGTTTTTT.

The chain joins TRBV11-2 to TRBJ2-6; the match to TRBD1 covers 9 bases. The V gene's germline CDR1 is SGHAT and CDR2 FQNNGV. After removal of 5 bases from V and 4 bases from J, the junction contained 15 bases not matched to a gene. The CDR3 consists of 19 residues. The CDR3 coding sequence is TGTGCCAGCAGCCAAACCCGGGGACAGGGTAGTGACGGGGCCAACGTCCTGACTTTC. Protein product: CASSQTRGQGSDGANVLTF.

This sequence joins TRBV7-8 and TRBJ2-1; 8 bases align to TRBD2. The CDR3 length is 19 residues. Germline loops: CDR1 SGHVS, CDR2 FQNEAQ. V was clipped by 3 bases and J by 1 base; unmatched bases: 14. The CDR3 here is CASSFPGGAGVLSYNEQFF. The CDR3 nucleotides read TGTGCCAGCAGCTTCCCGGGGGGGGCGGGAGTTTTATCCTACAATGAGCAGTTCTTC.

This clone was detected only a few times. This chain joins TRBV7-9 and TRBJ2-3; TRBD1 agrees at 8 bases. Per germline, CDR1 SEHNR and CDR2 FQNEAQ (reference sequence). J gave up 3 bases and V 4 bases, and 6 bases lay outside the gene matches. The CDR3 is 15 amino acids. The DNA for the CDR3 is TGTGCCAGCAGCTCAGGACAGGGACTGACAGATACGCAGTATTTT. Its translation: CASSSGQGLTDTQYF.

V gene TRBV15 combines with J gene TRBJ2-1, with a weak D call TRBD2 (6 bases). The CDR3 totals 16 residues. V was pared by 1 base and J by 5 bases, with 15 bases between. Germline V gene sequence: CDR1 LNHNV, CDR2 YYDKDF (reference sequence). The CDR3 reads CATSRGTGVPNNEQFF. The CDR3 DNA is TGTGCCACCAGCAGAGGTACGGGAGTCCCCAACAATGAGCAGTTCTTC.

This clone was observed a single time. This rearrangement joins TRBV27 to TRBJ1-2; D is ambiguous. The CDR3 covers 14 residues. The germline V gene has CDR1 MNHEY and CDR2 SMNVEV (reference sequence). The germline V and J ends were trimmed by 2 bases and 2 bases, with 9 bases remaining between them. CDR3 region: CASSLNGRNYGYTF. The CDR3 coding sequence is TGTGCCAGCAGTTTAAACGGCCGCAACTATGGCTACACCTTC.

V is TRBV19 and J is TRBJ2-5; 7 bases agree with TRBD1. The CDR3 sequence is 15 residues long. Trimming at V came to 7 bases and at J to 4 bases, leaving 12 bases not matched to a gene. In germline, CDR1 is LNHDA, CDR2 SQIVND (reference sequence). The CDR3 nucleotides are TGTGCCAGTACCTATACCGGGACAGTAGGAGAGACCCAGTACTTC. Amino acid sequence: CASTYTGTVGETQYF.

The chain carries TRBV19 and TRBJ1-4, with D uncertain. Trimming left V 7 bases short and J 0 bases short, with 15 bases between. CDR3 size: 16 residues. Germline assignment: CDR1 LNHDA and CDR2 SQIVND (reference sequence). CDR3 nucleotide sequence: TGTGCCAGTACGACCAGACGGGTTTCAACTAATGAAAAACTGTTTTTT. Its protein product is CASTTRRVSTNEKLFF.

The chain joins TRBV7-3 to TRBJ1-1; a weak D match, TRBD1 (5 bases). The germline V gene encodes CDR1 SGHTA and CDR2 FQGTGA. The CDR3 spans 17 residues. Trimming took 5 bases from V and 3 from J, leaving 22 bases between them. The CDR3 spells CASSLKPGNAGHTEAFF. The CDR3 nucleotides are TGTGCCAGCAGCCTCAAACCCGGGAACGCAGGGCACACTGAAGCTTTCTTT.

V is TRBV13 and J is TRBJ1-2, with D perhaps TRBD1 (5 bases). This CDR3 has 14 amino acids. V dropped 4 bases and J dropped 3 bases, with 12 bases sitting between them. Germline V gene lookup returns CDR1 PRHDT and CDR2 FYEKMQ (reference sequence). The CDR3 DNA is TGTGCCAGCAGCTCCGCGGGGACGGACTATGGCTACACCTTC. Its protein is CASSSAGTDYGYTF.

The CDR3 region is CASSIGIGDSGANVLTF. CDR3 coding DNA: TGTGCCAGTAGTATCGGGATCGGGGACTCTGGGGCCAACGTCCTGACTTTC. The chain recombines TRBV19 with TRBJ2-6, with D possibly matching TRBD2 (5 bases). This CDR3 is built from 17 residues. V lost 3 bases to trimming and J lost 0 bases, with 12 bases between them. Germline CDR1 and CDR2: LNHDA and SQIVND (reference sequence). The full variable domain, rest sourced from reference TRBV19 and TRBJ2-6, is DGGITQSPKYLFRKEGQNVTLSCEQNLNHDAMYWYRQDPGQGLRLIYYSQIVNDFQKGDIAEGYSVSREKKESFPLTVTSAQKNPTAFYLCASSIGIGDSGANVLTFGAGSRLTVL.

The chain uses TRBV5-4 and TRBJ1-1; tentative D call: TRBD1 (5 bases). Deletions cut 1 base from V and 5 bases from J, with 12 bases between. CDR1 is SGHNT and CDR2 is YYREEE in the germline V gene (reference sequence). The CDR3 is 14 residues long. CDR3 protein: CASSLTGVVTEAFF. CDR3 DNA: TGTGCCAGCAGCTTGACGGGGGTGGTTACTGAAGCTTTCTTT.

The chain employs TRBV13 and TRBJ1-2; D gene unclear. Trimming cost V 5 bases and J 2 bases, with 12 bases left between them. The V gene's germline CDR1 is PRHDT and CDR2 FYEKMQ (reference sequence). The CDR3 has 14 amino acids. CDR3 amino acids: CASSKIQVNYGYTF. CDR3 bases: TGTGCCAGCAGCAAAATTCAGGTCAACTATGGCTACACCTTC.

The gene calls are TRBV28 and TRBJ1-6, with 7 nucleotides matching TRBD1. This CDR3 has 13 residues. Germline V gene sequence: CDR1 MDHEN, CDR2 SYDVKM. Trimming cost V 6 bases and J 6 bases; bases outside gene matches: 2. In nucleotides, the CDR3 is TGTGCCAGCAGCCGGGACAGTAATTCACCCCTCCACTTT. Translation: CASSRDSNSPLHF.

The chain employs TRBV12-3 or TRBV12-4 and TRBJ1-2; 9 bases match TRBD1. The V and J ends lost 6 bases and 4 bases, in that order; junction bases with no gene match: 0. CDR3 length: 12 amino acids. The CDR3 DNA follows: TGTGCCAGCAGGGACAGGGGCTATGGCTACACCTTC. Protein: CASRDRGYGYTF.

The V call is TRBV29-1, the J call TRBJ1-5; a weak D match, TRBD1 (6 bases). Germline V gene lookup returns CDR1 SQVTM and CDR2 ANQGSEA. Deletions cut 4 bases from V and 7 bases from J, with 11 bases between. This CDR3 has 12 residues. The CDR3 coding sequence is TGCAGCGTTGGGGGGGCGGGACAGCCCCAGCATTTT. Encoded protein: CSVGGAGQPQHF.

The V and J genes are TRBV9 and TRBJ1-1; TRBD1 is a possible D gene (6 bases). The CDR3 covers 17 residues. Germline CDR1 SGDLS, CDR2 YYNGEE. V was shortened by 1 base and J by 3 bases, with 19 bases between the two germline ends. DNA for the CDR3: TGTGCCAGCAGCGTAATTGGGGGGCTGCCGGGCGACACTGAAGCTTTCTTT. This codes for CASSVIGGLPGDTEAFF.

This rearrangement joins TRBV2 to TRBJ2-5; no clear D. Trimming left V 5 bases short and J 1 base short, with 5 bases between. The CDR3 has 12 amino acids. Germline values: CDR1 SNHLY, CDR2 FYNNEI. Here the CDR3 reads CASSTVQETQYF. The DNA of the CDR3 is TGTGCCAGCAGTACGGTCCAAGAGACCCAGTACTTC.

The rearrangement joins TRBV7-9 to TRBJ2-7; D may be TRBD2 (6 bases). In germline, CDR1 is SEHNR, CDR2 FQNEAQ (reference sequence). Deletions cut 5 bases from V and 2 bases from J, with 16 bases between. This CDR3 has 15 residues. Here the CDR3 reads CASSILGTGPYEQYF. As DNA, the CDR3 is TGTGCCAGCAGCATCCTCGGGACTGGGCCCTACGAGCAGTACTTC.

The chain couples TRBV19 to TRBJ1-5; 7 nucleotides line up with TRBD1. The germline V gene encodes CDR1 LNHDA and CDR2 SQIVND (reference sequence). The V and J ends lost 7 bases and 0 bases, in that order; junction bases with no gene match: 15. The CDR3 spans 18 residues. The CDR3 DNA sequence: TGTGCCAGTACCCACACGATCCTACAGGGGCATAGCAATCAGCCCCAGCATTTT. It specifies CASTHTILQGHSNQPQHF.

The rearrangement links TRBV18 to TRBJ1-5; 10 nucleotides agree with TRBD1. Unmatched junction bases numbered 3, after V lost 6 bases and J lost 4 bases. The CDR3 spans 14 residues. The germline gives CDR1 KGHSH, CDR2 LQKENI. CDR3 residues: CASSDRGGNQPQHF. The CDR3 coding sequence is TGTGCCAGCTCGGACAGGGGGGGGAATCAGCCCCAGCATTTT.

The genes are TRBV20-1 and TRBJ2-3; 9 bases line up with TRBD2. V lost 3 bases and J lost 4; bases outside the gene matches: 8. The germline CDR1 and CDR2 sequences are DFQATT and SNEGSKA (reference sequence). The CDR3 totals 15 residues. Here the CDR3 reads CSASGGGGDADTQYF. CDR3 sequence (DNA): TGCAGTGCTAGTGGTGGCGGGGGGGACGCAGATACGCAGTATTTT.